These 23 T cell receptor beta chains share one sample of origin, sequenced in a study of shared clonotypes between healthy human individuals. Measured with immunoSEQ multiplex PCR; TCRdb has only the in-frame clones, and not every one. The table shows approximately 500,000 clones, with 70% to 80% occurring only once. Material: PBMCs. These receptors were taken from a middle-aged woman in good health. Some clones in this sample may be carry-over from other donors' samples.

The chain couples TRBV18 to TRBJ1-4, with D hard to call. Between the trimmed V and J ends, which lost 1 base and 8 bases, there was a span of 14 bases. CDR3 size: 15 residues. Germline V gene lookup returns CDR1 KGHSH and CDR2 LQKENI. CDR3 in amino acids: CASSPQGTLGEKLFF. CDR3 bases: TGTGCCAGCTCACCACAGGGCACCCTAGGCGAAAAACTGTTTTTT. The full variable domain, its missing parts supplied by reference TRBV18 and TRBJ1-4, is NAGVMQNPRHLVRRRGQEARLRCSPMKGHSHVYWYRQLPEEGLKFMVYLQKENIIDESGMPKERFSAEFPKEGPSILRIQQVVRGDSAAYFCASSPQGTLGEKLFFGSGTQLSVL.

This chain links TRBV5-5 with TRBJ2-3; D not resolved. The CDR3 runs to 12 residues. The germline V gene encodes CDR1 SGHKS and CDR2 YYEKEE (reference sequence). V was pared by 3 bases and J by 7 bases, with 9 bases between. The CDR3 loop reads CASSSSPNTQYF. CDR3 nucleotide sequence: TGTGCCAGCAGCTCCTCCCCTAATACGCAGTATTTT.

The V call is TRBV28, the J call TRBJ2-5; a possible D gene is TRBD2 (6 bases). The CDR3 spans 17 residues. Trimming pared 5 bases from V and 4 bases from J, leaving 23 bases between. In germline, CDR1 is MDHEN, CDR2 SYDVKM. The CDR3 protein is CASSESPRRGLLETQYF. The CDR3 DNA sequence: TGTGCCAGCAGTGAATCCCCTCGGAGGGGATTATTAGAGACCCAGTACTTC.

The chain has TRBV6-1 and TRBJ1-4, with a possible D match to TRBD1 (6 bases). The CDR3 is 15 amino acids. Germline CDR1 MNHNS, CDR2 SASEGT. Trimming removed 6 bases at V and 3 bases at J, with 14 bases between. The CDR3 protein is CASSLHRAANEKLFF. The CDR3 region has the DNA TGTGCCAGCAGCCTACACAGGGCTGCTAATGAAAAACTGTTTTTT.

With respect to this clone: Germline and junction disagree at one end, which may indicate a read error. In nucleotides, the CDR3 is TGTGCCACCAGCTTAAGGGACAGCCGGGGGGAGCGGTACTTC. Translated: CATSLRDSRGERYF. The rearrangement uses TRBV15 and TRBJ2-7, with D tentatively TRBD1 or TRBD2 (7 bases each). The germline V gene has CDR1 LNHNV and CDR2 YYDKDF (reference sequence). The CDR3 totals 14 residues.

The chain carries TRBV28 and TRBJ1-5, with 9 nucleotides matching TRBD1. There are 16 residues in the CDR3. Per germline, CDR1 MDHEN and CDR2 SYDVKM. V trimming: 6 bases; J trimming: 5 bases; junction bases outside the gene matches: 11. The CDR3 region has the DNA TGTGCCAGCAGGACCACGGGACAGGGTTTGGATCAGCCCCAGCATTTT. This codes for CASRTTGQGLDQPQHF.

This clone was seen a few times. The DNA for the CDR3 is TGTGCCAGCAGCTTAGACCCGAGCAATCAGCCCCAGCATTTT. It is translated as CASSLDPSNQPQHF. This sequence joins TRBV7-9 and TRBJ1-5; D not resolved. Germline-derived CDR1 and CDR2 are SEHNR and FQNEAQ (reference sequence). The CDR3 loop spans 14 amino acids. Trimming removed 1 base from V and 1 base from J, with 5 bases in between.

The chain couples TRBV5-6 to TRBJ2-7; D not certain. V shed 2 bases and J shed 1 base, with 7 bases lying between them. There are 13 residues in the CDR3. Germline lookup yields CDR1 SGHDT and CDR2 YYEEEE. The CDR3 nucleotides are TGTGCCAGCAGCTTCTTACGGTCCTACGAGCAGTACTTC. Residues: CASSFLRSYEQYF.

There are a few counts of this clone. The CDR3 nucleotides are TGTGCCAGCAGTGCGGACTCGTACAATGAGCAGTTCTTC. It translates to CASSADSYNEQFF. V gene TRBV6-4 combines with J gene TRBJ2-1, with D perhaps matching TRBD2 (5 bases). V was shortened by 4 bases and J by 4 bases, with 8 bases between the two germline ends. CDR1 is MRHNA, CDR2 SNTAGT, per germline. This CDR3 is 13 amino acids long.

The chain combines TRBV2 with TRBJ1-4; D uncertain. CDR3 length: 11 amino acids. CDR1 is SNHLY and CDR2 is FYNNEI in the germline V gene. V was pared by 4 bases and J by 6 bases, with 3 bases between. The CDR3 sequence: CASSADEKLFF. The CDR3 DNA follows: TGTGCCAGCAGTGCAGATGAAAAACTGTTTTTT.

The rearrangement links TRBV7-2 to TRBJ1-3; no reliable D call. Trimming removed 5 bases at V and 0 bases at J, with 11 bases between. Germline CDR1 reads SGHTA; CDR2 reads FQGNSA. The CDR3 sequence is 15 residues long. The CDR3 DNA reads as TGTGCCAGCAGCCGAGACCTGGGCTCTGGAAACACCATATATTTT. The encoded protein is CASSRDLGSGNTIYF.

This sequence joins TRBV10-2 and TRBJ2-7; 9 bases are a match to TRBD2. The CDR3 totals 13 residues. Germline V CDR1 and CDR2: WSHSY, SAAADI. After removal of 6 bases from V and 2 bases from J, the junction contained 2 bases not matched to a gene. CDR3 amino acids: CASSPSGTYEQYF. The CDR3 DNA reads TGCGCCAGCAGCCCTAGCGGGACCTACGAGCAGTACTTC.

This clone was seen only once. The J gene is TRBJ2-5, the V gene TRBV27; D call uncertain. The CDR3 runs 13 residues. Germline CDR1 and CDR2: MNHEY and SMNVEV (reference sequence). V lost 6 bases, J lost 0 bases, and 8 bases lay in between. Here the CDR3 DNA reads TGTGCCAGCAGCCACAGCAACCAAGAGACCCAGTACTTC. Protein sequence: CASSHSNQETQYF.

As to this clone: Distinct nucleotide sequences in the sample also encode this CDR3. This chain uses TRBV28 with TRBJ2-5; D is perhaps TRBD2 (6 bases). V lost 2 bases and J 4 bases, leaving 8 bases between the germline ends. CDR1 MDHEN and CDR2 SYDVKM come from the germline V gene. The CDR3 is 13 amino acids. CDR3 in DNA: TGTGCCAGCAGTTTAGGGGGAGGAGAGACCCAGTACTTC. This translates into CASSLGGGETQYF.

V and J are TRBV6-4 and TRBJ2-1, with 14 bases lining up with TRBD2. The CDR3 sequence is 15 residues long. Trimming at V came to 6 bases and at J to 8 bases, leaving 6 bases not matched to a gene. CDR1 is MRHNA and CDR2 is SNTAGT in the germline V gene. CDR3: CASSDGTSGSHEQFF. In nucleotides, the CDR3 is TGTGCCAGCAGCGATGGGACTAGCGGGAGCCATGAGCAGTTCTTC.

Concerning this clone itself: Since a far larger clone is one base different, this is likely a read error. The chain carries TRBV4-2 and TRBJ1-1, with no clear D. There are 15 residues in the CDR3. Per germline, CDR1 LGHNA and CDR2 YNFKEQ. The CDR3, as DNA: TGTGCCAGCCGCCAGACGACTTTAACGAACACTGAAGCTTTCTTT. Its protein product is CASRQTTLTNTEAFF.

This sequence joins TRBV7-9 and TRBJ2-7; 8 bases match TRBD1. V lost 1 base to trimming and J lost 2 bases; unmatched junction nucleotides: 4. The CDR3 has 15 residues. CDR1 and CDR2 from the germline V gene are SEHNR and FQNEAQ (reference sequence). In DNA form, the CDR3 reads TGTGCCAGCAGCTTAGTCGCAGGGGGCCCCTACGAGCAGTACTTC. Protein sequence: CASSLVAGGPYEQYF.

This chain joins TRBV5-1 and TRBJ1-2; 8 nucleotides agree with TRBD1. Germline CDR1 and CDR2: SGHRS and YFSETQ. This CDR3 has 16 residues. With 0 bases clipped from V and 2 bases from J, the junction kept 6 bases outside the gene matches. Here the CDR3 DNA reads TGCGCCAGCAGCTTGGGTTACGGACAGGGAAACTATGGCTACACCTTC. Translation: CASSLGYGQGNYGYTF.

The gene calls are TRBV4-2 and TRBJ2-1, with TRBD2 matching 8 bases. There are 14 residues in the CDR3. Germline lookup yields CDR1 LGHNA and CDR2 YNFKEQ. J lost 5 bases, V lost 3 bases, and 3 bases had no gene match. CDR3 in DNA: TGTGCCAGCAGCCACGGACTAGCTGACAATGAGCAGTTCTTC. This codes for CASSHGLADNEQFF.

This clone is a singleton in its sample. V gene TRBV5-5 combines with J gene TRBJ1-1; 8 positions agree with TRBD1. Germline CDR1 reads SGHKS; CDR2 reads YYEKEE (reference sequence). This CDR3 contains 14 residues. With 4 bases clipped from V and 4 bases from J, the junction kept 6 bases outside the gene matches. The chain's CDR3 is CASSADRESTEAFF. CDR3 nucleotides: TGTGCCAGCAGCGCGGACAGGGAGAGCACTGAAGCTTTCTTT.

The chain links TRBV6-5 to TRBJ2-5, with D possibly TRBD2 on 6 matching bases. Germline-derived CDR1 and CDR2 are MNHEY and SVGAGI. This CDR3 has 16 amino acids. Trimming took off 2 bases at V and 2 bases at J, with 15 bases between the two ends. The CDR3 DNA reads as TGTGCCAGCAGTTACGGGACTCTTGGGGAACAAGAGACCCAGTACTTC. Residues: CASSYGTLGEQETQYF.

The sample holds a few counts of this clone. The CDR3 coding sequence is TGTGCCAGCAGTACCTCACTGACAGGGGAAAACACTGAAGCTTTCTTT. The encoded protein is CASSTSLTGENTEAFF. The gene calls are TRBV28 and TRBJ1-1; 8 positions agree with TRBD1. The V and J ends lost 5 bases and 2 bases, in that order; junction bases with no gene match: 10. The CDR3 length is 16 residues. The germline V gene encodes CDR1 MDHEN and CDR2 SYDVKM.

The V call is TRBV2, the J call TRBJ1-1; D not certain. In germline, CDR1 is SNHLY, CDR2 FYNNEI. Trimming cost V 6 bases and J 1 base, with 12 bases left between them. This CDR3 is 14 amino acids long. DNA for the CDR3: TGTGCCAGCAGGGGCCGGTCCCCGAACACTGAAGCTTTCTTT. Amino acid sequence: CASRGRSPNTEAFF.